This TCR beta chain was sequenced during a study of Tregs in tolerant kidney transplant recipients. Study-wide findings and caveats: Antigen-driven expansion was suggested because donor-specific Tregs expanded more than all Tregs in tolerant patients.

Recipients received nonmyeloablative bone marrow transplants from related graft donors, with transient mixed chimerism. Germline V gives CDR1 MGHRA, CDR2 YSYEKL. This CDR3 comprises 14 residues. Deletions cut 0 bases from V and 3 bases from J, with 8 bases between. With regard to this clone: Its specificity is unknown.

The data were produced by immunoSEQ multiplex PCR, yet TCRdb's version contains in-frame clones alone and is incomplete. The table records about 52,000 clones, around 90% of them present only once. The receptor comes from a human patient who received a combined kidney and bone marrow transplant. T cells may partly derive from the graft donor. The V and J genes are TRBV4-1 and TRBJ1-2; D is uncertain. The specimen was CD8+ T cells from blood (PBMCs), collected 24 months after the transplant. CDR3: CASSQDTGDYGYTF. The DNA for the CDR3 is TGCGCCAGCAGCCAAGATACCGGGGACTATGGCTACACCTTC.